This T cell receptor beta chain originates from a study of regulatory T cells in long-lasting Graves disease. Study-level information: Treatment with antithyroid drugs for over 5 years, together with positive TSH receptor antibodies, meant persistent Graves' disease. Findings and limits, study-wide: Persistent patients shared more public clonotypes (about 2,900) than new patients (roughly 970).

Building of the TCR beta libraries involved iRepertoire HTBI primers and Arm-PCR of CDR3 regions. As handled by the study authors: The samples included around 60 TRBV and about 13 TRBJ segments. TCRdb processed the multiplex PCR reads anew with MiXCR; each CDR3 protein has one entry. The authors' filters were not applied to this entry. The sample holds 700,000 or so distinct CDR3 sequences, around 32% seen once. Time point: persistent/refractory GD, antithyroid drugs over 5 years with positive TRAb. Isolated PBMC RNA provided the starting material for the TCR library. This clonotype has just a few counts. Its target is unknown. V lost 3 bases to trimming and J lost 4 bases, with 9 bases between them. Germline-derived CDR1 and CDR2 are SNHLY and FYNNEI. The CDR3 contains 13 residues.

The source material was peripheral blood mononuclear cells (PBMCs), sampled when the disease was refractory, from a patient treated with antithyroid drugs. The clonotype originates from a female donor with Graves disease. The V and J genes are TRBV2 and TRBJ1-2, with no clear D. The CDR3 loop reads CASSDPRSYGYTF. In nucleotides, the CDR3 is TGTGCCAGCAGTGATCCACGGAGCTATGGCTACACCTTC.